Listed here are 20 T cell receptor beta chains from one sample, sequenced in a study of blood T cell repertoires in COVID-19. Produced via immunoSEQ multiplex PCR; TCRdb's table is partial and in-frame only. The data contain about 74,000 clones, 88% of them seen just once; the ten biggest clones take up roughly 2.5%. Sequencing used peripheral blood. These receptor sequences come from a man between 65 and 79 years old with active or convalescent COVID-19.

The genes are TRBV30 and TRBJ1-3; possibly TRBD1 for D (6 bases). Germline CDR1 GTSNPN, CDR2 SVGIG (reference sequence). The CDR3 covers 13 residues. V lost 3 bases and J lost 3, with 9 bases in between. CDR3 in amino acids: CAWRGGHGNTIYF. Here the CDR3 DNA reads TGTGCCTGGAGGGGGGGGCATGGAAACACCATATATTTT.

This chain links TRBV3-1 (or the pseudogene TRBV3-2) with TRBJ2-3; possible D gene TRBD2, 6 bases. The germline V gene encodes CDR1 LGHDT and CDR2 YNNKEL (reference sequence). V was shortened by 4 bases and J by 0 bases, with 11 bases between the two germline ends. This CDR3 region has 15 residues. The CDR3 DNA follows: TGTGCCAGCAGCCTTAGCGGACGTAGCACAGATACGCAGTATTTT. Encoded protein: CASSLSGRSTDTQYF.

V and J are TRBV7-9 and TRBJ2-1, with D maybe TRBD2 (6 bases). Germline V gene data show CDR1 as SEHNR and CDR2 as FQNEAQ (reference sequence). The CDR3 consists of 16 residues. The V gene lost 5 bases and the J gene lost 0 bases, with 14 bases spanning the gap. The CDR3, as DNA: TGTGCCAGCAGCCCCCTAGCGTTGAGCTCCTACAATGAGCAGTTCTTC. Translated, it gives CASSPLALSSYNEQFF.

This sequence joins TRBV14 and TRBJ2-3, with TRBD2 as a possible D gene (5 bases). V dropped 1 base and J dropped 4 bases, with 12 bases sitting between them. CDR1 SGHDN and CDR2 FVKESK come from the germline V gene. The CDR3 is 15 amino acids. The CDR3 loop reads CASSQGSGFADTQYF. The CDR3 nucleotides are TGTGCCAGCAGCCAAGGGTCGGGGTTCGCAGATACGCAGTATTTT.

V and J are TRBV5-8 and TRBJ2-5; TRBD2 might be the D (5 bases). The CDR3 consists of 15 residues. Trimming pared 3 bases from V and 1 base from J, leaving 13 bases between. CDR1 and CDR2 from the germline V gene are SGHTS and YDEGEE. CDR3 coding DNA: TGTGCCAGCAGCTCATTGCGCAGCGGCCAAGAGACCCAGTACTTC. Translating gives CASSSLRSGQETQYF.

This chain connects TRBV6-1 to TRBJ1-2; 7 bases agree with TRBD1. The junction had 9 bases not matched to a gene; V was cut back by 3 bases and J by 2 bases. CDR3 length equals 16 residues. From germline, CDR1 is MNHNS and CDR2 SASEGT. The CDR3 region has the DNA TGTGCCAGCAGTGACCCTAGACAGGGTGCCAACTATGGCTACACCTTC. It encodes CASSDPRQGANYGYTF.

Worth noting for this clone: In the same sample, other DNA sequences code for this CDR3. CDR3 protein: CASSYSTGGYGYTF. The CDR3 DNA follows: TGTGCCAGCAGTTACTCGACAGGGGGCTATGGCTACACCTTC. This chain joins TRBV6-5 and TRBJ1-2; 9 nucleotides match TRBD1. CDR3 size: 14 residues. From germline, CDR1 is MNHEY and CDR2 SVGAGI. V lost 0 bases to trimming and J lost 4 bases; unmatched junction nucleotides: 0.

This chain uses TRBV28 with TRBJ1-1; no reliable D call. This CDR3 contains 14 residues. From germline, CDR1 is MDHEN and CDR2 SYDVKM. V was shortened by 7 bases and J by 2 bases, with 14 bases between the two germline ends. The CDR3 loop is CASNAGLINTEAFF. CDR3 coding DNA: TGTGCCAGCAATGCAGGCTTAATAAACACTGAAGCTTTCTTT.

CDR3 nucleotide sequence: TGTGCCAGCTCTCCCGGGGGACAGGGGGTCAATCAGCCCCAGCATTTT. This gives the protein CASSPGGQGVNQPQHF. V usage is TRBV28 and J usage is TRBJ1-5; 11 bases fit TRBD1. Germline CDR1 is MDHEN and CDR2 is SYDVKM. The CDR3 contains 16 residues. With 8 bases clipped from V and 3 bases from J, the junction kept 9 bases outside the gene matches.

The J gene is TRBJ2-7, the V gene TRBV25-1; 10 bases are shared with TRBD2. Germline-derived CDR1 and CDR2 are MGHDK and SYGVNS. The junction had 3 bases not matched to a gene; V was cut back by 4 bases and J by 3 bases. The CDR3 contains 14 residues. CDR3 in amino acids: CASSASGSVYEQYF. Written as DNA, the CDR3 is TGTGCCAGCAGTGCTAGCGGGAGTGTCTACGAGCAGTACTTC.

V and J are TRBV6-4 and TRBJ1-5, with no clear D. Germline V gives CDR1 MRHNA, CDR2 SNTAGT. V gave up 10 bases and J gave up 2 bases, with 18 bases separating them. The CDR3 loop spans 15 amino acids. CDR3 sequence: CAIAYPPEGNQPQHF. The DNA of the CDR3 is TGTGCCATAGCCTATCCCCCGGAGGGCAATCAGCCCCAGCATTTT.

V and J are TRBV15 and TRBJ2-7; 10 nucleotides match TRBD1. Trimming took 0 bases from V and 4 from J; bases not matched to a gene: 12. From germline, CDR1 is LNHNV and CDR2 YYDKDF (reference sequence). The CDR3 length is 18 residues. CDR3 loop: CATSREIAGTGEGYEQYF. DNA of the CDR3: TGTGCCACCAGCAGAGAGATTGCCGGGACAGGGGAAGGGTACGAGCAGTACTTC.

The V gene is TRBV5-1, the J gene TRBJ2-7, with 9 bases that match TRBD2. This CDR3 spans 15 amino acids. The V gene's germline CDR1 is SGHRS and CDR2 YFSETQ. Unmatched junction bases numbered 7, after V lost 4 bases and J lost 2 bases. This CDR3 is CASSTVSGGPYEQYF. The CDR3 bases are TGCGCCAGCAGCACCGTTAGCGGGGGCCCCTACGAGCAGTACTTC.

The chain uses TRBV10-2 and TRBJ2-7; TRBD2 matches at 13 bases. Looked up from germline, CDR1 is WSHSY and CDR2 is SAAADI. The CDR3 has 19 residues. Losses at the gene ends were 0 bases for V and 3 bases for J; bases not matched to a gene: 11. CDR3 sequence: CASSESGGLAGSHHYEQYF. The DNA of the CDR3 is TGCGCCAGCAGTGAGTCGGGGGGACTAGCGGGAAGCCATCACTACGAGCAGTACTTC.

The chain's CDR3 is CASSLFGYSSGANVLTF. The CDR3 DNA sequence: TGTGCCAGCAGCTTGTTTGGGTACAGCTCTGGGGCCAACGTCCTGACTTTC. The V gene is TRBV5-5, the J gene TRBJ2-6; D is ambiguous. V was clipped by 1 base and J by 0 bases, with 11 bases between them. Germline V lookup: CDR1 SGHKS, CDR2 YYEKEE (reference sequence). The CDR3 is 17 amino acids.

Only one count was recorded for this clone. The chain has TRBV2 and TRBJ2-7; 13 bases line up with TRBD2. There are 15 residues in the CDR3. From germline, CDR1 is SNHLY and CDR2 FYNNEI. Losses at the gene ends were 5 bases for V and 5 bases for J; bases not matched to a gene: 6. For the CDR3, the DNA is TGTGCCAGCAGTTTAGGACTAGCGGGGGTCAACGAGCAGTACTTC. Amino acids: CASSLGLAGVNEQYF.

The chain couples TRBV6-5 to TRBJ1-2; 9 positions match TRBD1. The CDR3 loop spans 16 amino acids. CDR1 is MNHEY and CDR2 is SVGAGI in the germline V gene. The trim removed 0 bases at V and 7 bases at J, leaving 9 bases unmatched. The CDR3 DNA is TGTGCCAGCAGTTACTCGAGCGGACAGGGGAGAGGTGGCTACACCTTC. Translated, it gives CASSYSSGQGRGGYTF.

The chain joins TRBV4-1 to TRBJ2-1, with 12 bases aligning to TRBD1. Germline lookup yields CDR1 MGHRA and CDR2 YSYEKL. The CDR3 has 15 amino acids. The V gene end was trimmed by 2 bases and the J gene end by 9 bases; junction bases not matched to a gene: 5. The CDR3 sequence is CASSQQGQGAGEQFF. CDR3 in DNA: TGCGCCAGCAGCCAACAGGGACAGGGGGCGGGTGAGCAGTTCTTC.

The gene calls are TRBV6-2 or TRBV6-3 and TRBJ2-5; 14 bases match TRBD2. The CDR3 runs 17 residues. V lost 4 bases to trimming and J lost 5 bases; unmatched junction nucleotides: 9. Germline assignment: CDR1 MNHEY and CDR2 SVGEGT. In DNA, the CDR3 is TGTGCCAGCAGTTTCCCGACTAGCGGGGGGGCGAGGGAGACCCAGTACTTC. Amino acids: CASSFPTSGGARETQYF.

The chain combines TRBV11-2 with TRBJ2-7; the D gene is possibly TRBD1 (6 bases). Germline values: CDR1 SGHAT, CDR2 FQNNGV. The CDR3 runs 14 residues. Trimming removed 9 bases from V and 3 bases from J, with 18 bases in between. The CDR3 sequence is CASDRGDNYYEQYF. The CDR3 nucleotides are TGTGCCAGTGATCGAGGGGACAACTACTACGAGCAGTACTTC.